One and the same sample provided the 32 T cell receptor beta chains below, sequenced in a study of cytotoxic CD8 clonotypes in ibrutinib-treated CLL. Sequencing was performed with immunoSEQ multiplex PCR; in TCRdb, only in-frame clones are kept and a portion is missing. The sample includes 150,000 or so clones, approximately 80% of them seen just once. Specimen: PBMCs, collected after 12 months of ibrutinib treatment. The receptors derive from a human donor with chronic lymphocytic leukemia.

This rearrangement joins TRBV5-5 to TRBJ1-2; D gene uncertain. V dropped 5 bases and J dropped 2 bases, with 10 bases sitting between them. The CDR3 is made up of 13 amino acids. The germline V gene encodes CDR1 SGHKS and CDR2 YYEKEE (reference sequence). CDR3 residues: CASRSGQNYGYTF. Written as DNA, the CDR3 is TGTGCCAGCAGATCCGGCCAGAACTATGGCTACACCTTC.

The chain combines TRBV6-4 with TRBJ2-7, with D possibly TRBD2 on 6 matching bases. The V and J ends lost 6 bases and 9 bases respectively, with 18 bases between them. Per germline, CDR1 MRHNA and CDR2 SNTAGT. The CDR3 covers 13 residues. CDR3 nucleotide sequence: TGTGCCAGCAGCGAAGACCGGGGAGGTCGGCAGTACTTC. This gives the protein CASSEDRGGRQYF.

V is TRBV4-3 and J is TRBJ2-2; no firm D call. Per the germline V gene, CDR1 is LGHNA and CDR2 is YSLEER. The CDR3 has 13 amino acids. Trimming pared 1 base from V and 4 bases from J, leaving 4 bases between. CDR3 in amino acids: CASSQVGTGELFF. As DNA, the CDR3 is TGCGCCAGCAGCCAAGTCGGCACCGGGGAGCTGTTTTTT.

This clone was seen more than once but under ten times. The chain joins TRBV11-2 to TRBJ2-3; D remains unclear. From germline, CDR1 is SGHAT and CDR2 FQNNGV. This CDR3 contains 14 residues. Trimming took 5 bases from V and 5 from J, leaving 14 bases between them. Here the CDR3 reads CASSMPGSVDTQYF. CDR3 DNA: TGTGCCAGCAGCATGCCGGGCAGTGTAGATACGCAGTATTTT.

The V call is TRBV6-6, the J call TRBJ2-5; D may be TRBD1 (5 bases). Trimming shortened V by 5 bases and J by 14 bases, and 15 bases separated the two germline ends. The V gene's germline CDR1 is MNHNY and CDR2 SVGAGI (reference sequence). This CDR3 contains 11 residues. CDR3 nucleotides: TGTGCCAGCAGTCCGTTGGGGCCCATATACTTC. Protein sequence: CASSPLGPIYF.

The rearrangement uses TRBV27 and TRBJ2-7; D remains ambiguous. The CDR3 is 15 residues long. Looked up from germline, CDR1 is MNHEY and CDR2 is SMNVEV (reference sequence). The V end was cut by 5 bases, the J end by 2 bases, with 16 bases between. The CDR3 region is CASSLLGHWAYEQYF. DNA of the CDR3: TGTGCCAGCAGTCTCCTCGGGCATTGGGCCTACGAGCAGTACTTC.

CDR3 DNA: TGTGCCAGCAGTGAATACGGGGGGATAAGCAATCAGCCCCAGCATTTT. This codes for CASSEYGGISNQPQHF. V is TRBV2 and J is TRBJ1-5, with D possibly matching TRBD1 (5 bases). V lost 2 bases, J lost 1 base, and 12 bases lay in between. Germline-derived CDR1 and CDR2 are SNHLY and FYNNEI. There are 16 residues in the CDR3.

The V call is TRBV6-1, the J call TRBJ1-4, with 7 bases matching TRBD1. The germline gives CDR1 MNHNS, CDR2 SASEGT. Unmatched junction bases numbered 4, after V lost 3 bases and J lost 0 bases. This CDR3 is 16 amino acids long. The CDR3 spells CASSDLDRPTNEKLFF. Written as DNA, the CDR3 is TGTGCCAGCAGTGACTTGGACAGGCCAACTAATGAAAAACTGTTTTTT.

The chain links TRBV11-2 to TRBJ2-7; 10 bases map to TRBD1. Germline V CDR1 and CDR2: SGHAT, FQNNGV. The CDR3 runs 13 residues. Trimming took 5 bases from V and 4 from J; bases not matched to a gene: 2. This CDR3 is CASSPGQGYEQYF. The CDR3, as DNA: TGTGCCAGCAGCCCGGGACAGGGGTACGAGCAGTACTTC.

CDR3 residues: CATQKGGAYGYTF. The CDR3 nucleotides are TGTGCCACCCAAAAGGGGGGGGCCTATGGCTACACCTTC. This sequence joins TRBV19 and TRBJ1-2, with a weak D call TRBD1 (6 bases). The CDR3 loop spans 13 amino acids. CDR1 and CDR2 (germline): LNHDA, SQIVND (reference sequence). Deletions cut 10 bases from V and 4 bases from J, with 16 bases between.

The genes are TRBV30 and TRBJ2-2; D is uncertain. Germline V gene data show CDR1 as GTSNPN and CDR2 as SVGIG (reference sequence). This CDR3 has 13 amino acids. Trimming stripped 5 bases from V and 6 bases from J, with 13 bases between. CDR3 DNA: TGTGCCTGGGGGAAGCGTCGAGCCGGGGAGCTGTTTTTT. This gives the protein CAWGKRRAGELFF.

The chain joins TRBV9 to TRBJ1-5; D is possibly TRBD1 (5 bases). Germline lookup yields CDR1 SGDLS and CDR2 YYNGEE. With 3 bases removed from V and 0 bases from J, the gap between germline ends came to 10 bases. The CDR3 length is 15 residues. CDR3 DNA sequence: TGTGCCAGCAGCGACGGGGGAAATAGCAATCAGCCCCAGCATTTT. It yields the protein CASSDGGNSNQPQHF. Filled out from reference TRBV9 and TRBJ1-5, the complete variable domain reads DSGVTQTPKHLITATGQRVTLRCSPRSGDLSVYWYQQSLDQGLQFLIQYYNGEERAKGNILERFSAQQFPDLHSELNLSSLELGDSALYFCASSDGGNSNQPQHFGDGTRLSIL.

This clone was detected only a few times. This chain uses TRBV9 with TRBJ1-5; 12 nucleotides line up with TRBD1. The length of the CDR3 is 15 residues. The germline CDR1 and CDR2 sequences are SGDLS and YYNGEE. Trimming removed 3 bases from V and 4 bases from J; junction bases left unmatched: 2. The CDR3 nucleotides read TGTGCCAGCAGCGCGGGACAGGGGGCGAATCAGCCCCAGCATTTT. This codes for CASSAGQGANQPQHF.

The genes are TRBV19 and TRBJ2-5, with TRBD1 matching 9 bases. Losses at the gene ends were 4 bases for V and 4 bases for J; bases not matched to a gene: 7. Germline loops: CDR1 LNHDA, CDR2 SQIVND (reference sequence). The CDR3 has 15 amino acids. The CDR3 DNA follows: TGTGCCAGTAGTAACCTACAGGGGGCTCGAGAGACCCAGTACTTC. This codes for CASSNLQGARETQYF.

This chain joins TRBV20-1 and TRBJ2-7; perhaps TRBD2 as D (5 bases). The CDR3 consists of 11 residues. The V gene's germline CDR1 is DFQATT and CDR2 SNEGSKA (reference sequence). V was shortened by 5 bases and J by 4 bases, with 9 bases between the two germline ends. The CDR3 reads CSASSRYEQYF. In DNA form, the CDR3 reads TGCAGTGCTTCTAGCCGGTACGAGCAGTACTTC.

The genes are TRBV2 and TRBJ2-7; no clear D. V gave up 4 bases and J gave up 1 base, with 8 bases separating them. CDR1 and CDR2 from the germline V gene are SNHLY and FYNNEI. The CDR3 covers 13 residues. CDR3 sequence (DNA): TGTGCCAGCAGTGCCCGACGTTCCTACGAGCAGTACTTC. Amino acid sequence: CASSARRSYEQYF.

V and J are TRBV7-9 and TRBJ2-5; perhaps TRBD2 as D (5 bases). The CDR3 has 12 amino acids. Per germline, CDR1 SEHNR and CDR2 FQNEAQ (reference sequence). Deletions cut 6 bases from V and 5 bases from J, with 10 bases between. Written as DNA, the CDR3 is TGTGCCAGCAGACTTACGGGGGAGACCCAGTACTTC. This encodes CASRLTGETQYF.

CDR3 residues: CASSLGPAGGGQETQYF. DNA for the CDR3: TGTGCCAGCAGCTTAGGTCCTGCAGGGGGCGGGCAAGAGACCCAGTACTTC. The chain couples TRBV7-2 to TRBJ2-5; 8 bases are a match to TRBD1. The CDR3 contains 17 residues. Trimming at V came to 1 base and at J to 2 bases, leaving 9 bases not matched to a gene. The germline gives CDR1 SGHTA, CDR2 FQGNSA.

This CDR3 is CASSLEGGSYNEQFF. The CDR3 DNA is TGTGCCAGCAGCTTGGAAGGAGGATCCTACAATGAGCAGTTCTTC. The chain has TRBV5-4 and TRBJ2-1; the D gene is possibly TRBD2 (5 bases). The V end was cut by 0 bases, the J end by 1 base, with 8 bases between. The CDR3 is made up of 15 amino acids. Looked up from germline, CDR1 is SGHNT and CDR2 is YYREEE (reference sequence).

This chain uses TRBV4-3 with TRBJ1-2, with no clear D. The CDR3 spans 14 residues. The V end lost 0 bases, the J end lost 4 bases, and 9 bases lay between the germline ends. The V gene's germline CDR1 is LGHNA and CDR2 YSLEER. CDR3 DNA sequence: TGCGCCAGCAGCCAAGAACAGACAACCTATGGCTACACCTTC. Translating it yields CASSQEQTTYGYTF.

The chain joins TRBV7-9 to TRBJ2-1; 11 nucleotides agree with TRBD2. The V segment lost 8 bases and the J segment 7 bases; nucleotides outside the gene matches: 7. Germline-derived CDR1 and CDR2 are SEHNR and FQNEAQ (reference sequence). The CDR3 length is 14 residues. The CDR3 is CASGPTSGINEQFF. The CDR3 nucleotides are TGTGCCAGCGGCCCGACTAGCGGGATAAATGAGCAGTTCTTC.

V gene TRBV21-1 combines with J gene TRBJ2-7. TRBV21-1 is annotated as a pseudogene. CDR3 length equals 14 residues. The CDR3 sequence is CASSPSRSSYEQYF. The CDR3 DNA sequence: TGTGCCAGCAGCCCCTCCAGGAGCTCCTACGAGCAGTACTTC.

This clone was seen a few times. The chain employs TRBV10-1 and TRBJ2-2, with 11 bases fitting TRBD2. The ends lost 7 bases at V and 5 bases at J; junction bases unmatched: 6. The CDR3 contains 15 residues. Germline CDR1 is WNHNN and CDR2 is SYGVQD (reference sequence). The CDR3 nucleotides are TGCGCCAGCATCTGGCTAGCGGGAGGTACCGGGGAGCTGTTTTTT. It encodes CASIWLAGGTGELFF.

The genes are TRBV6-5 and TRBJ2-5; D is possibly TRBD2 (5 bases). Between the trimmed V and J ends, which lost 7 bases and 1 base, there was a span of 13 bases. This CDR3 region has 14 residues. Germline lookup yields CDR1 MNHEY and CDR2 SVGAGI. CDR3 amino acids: CASTTGMAQETQYF. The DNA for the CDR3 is TGTGCCAGCACCACGGGAATGGCCCAAGAGACCCAGTACTTC.

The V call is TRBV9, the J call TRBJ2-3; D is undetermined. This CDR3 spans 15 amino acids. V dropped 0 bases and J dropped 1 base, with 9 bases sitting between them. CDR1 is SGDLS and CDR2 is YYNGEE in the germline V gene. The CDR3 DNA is TGTGCCAGCAGCGTAGCTACCTATGGCACAGATACGCAGTATTTT. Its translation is CASSVATYGTDTQYF. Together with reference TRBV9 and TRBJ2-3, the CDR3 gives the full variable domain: DSGVTQTPKHLITATGQRVTLRCSPRSGDLSVYWYQQSLDQGLQFLIQYYNGEERAKGNILERFSAQQFPDLHSELNLSSLELGDSALYFCASSVATYGTDTQYFGPGTRLTVL.

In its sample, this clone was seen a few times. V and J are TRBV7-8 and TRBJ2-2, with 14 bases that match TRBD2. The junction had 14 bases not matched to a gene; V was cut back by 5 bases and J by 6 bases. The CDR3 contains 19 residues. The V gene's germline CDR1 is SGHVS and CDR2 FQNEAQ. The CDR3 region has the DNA TGTGCCAGCAGCAAAGGACCGGGACTAGCGGGAGATAAGTCCGGGGAGCTGTTTTTT. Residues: CASSKGPGLAGDKSGELFF. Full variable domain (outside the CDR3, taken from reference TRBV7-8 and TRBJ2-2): GAGVSQSPRYKVAKRGQDVALRCDPISGHVSLFWYQQALGQGPEFLTYFQNEAQLDKSGLPSDRFFAERPEGSVSTLKIQRTQQEDSAVYLCASSKGPGLAGDKSGELFFGEGSRLTVL.

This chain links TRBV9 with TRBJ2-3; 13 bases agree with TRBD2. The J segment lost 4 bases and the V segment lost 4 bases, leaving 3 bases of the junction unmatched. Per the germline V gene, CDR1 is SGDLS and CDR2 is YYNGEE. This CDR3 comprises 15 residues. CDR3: CASSRGLAGADTQYF. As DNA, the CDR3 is TGTGCCAGCAGCCGAGGACTAGCGGGAGCAGATACGCAGTATTTT.

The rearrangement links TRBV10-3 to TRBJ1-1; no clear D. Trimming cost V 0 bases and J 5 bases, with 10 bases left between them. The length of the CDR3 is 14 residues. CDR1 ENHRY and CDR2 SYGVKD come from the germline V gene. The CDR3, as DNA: TGTGCCATCAGTGAGTCCCGGGGAGGGACTGAAGCTTTCTTT. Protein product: CAISESRGGTEAFF.

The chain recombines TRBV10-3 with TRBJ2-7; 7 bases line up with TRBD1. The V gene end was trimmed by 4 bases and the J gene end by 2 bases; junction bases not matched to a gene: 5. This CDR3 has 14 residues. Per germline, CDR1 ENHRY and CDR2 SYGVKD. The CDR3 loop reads CAISVRGGAYEQYF. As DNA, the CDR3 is TGTGCCATCAGTGTGCGAGGGGGCGCCTACGAGCAGTACTTC.

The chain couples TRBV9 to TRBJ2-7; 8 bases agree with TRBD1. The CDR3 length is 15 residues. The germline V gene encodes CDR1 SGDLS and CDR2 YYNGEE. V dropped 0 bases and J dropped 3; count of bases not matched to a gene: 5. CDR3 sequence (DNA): TGTGCCAGCAGCGTAGGGACAGGGTTCCGCTACGAGCAGTACTTC. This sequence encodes CASSVGTGFRYEQYF.

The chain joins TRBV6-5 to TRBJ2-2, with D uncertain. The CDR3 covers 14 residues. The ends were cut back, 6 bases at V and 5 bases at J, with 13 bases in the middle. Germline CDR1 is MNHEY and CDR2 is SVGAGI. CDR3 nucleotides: TGTGCCAGCAGAGCAGACACTTCGACCGGGGAGCTGTTTTTT. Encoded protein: CASRADTSTGELFF.

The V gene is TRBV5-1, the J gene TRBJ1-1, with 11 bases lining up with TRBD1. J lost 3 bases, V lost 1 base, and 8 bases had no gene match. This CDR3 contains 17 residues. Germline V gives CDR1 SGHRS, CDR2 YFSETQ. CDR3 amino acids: CASSLMDRGRGDTEAFF. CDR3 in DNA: TGCGCCAGCAGCTTGATGGACAGGGGGCGCGGGGACACTGAAGCTTTCTTT.